These 12 T cell receptor beta chains were sequenced from one sample in a study of blood T cell repertoires in COVID-19 (dated by TCRdb to the early 2020s). Library prep was done by the immunoSEQ multiplex PCR assay. Imported from immuneACCESS, the table was reduced by TCRdb to in-frame sequences with V and J called. These copies leave out some clones; in studies compared against another copy, an unresolved V gene accounts for under half, and the cause of the remainder is not known. Within this sample are under 250,000 clones, with about four fifths of them counted one time only. More than 8.5% of the sample is held by the ten biggest clonotypes. The sequenced sample consisted of PBMCs or T cells enriched from blood (not recorded which). The receptors shown here come from a woman between 45 and 60 years old with acute COVID-19.

V gene TRBV29-1 combines with J gene TRBJ2-7, with 11 nucleotides matching TRBD2. V shed 6 bases and J 3 bases; nucleotides not matched to a gene: 7. The germline gives CDR1 SQVTM, CDR2 ANQGSEA. The CDR3 length is 14 residues. This chain's CDR3 is CSVATSGSYYEQYF. Written as DNA, the CDR3 is TGCAGCGTAGCAACTAGCGGGAGTTACTACGAGCAGTACTTC.

On this clone: A read error may produce the germline difference seen at one junction end. The CDR3 is CASSSLYHEKLFF. In DNA form, the CDR3 reads TGTGCCAGTAGTTCCCTATACCATGAAAAACTGTTTTTT. The chain couples TRBV27 to TRBJ1-4; D is unresolved. The CDR3 loop spans 13 amino acids. Germline CDR1 MNHEY, CDR2 SMNVEV (reference sequence).

The V gene is TRBV5-1, the J gene TRBJ2-1; TRBD2 matches 15 bases. CDR1 and CDR2 from the germline V gene are SGHRS and YFSETQ. The V and J ends lost 4 bases and 1 base, in that order; junction bases with no gene match: 3. CDR3 length equals 17 residues. The CDR3 loop reads CASSPGTSGRSYNEQFF. The CDR3 DNA follows: TGCGCCAGCAGCCCCGGGACTAGCGGGAGGTCCTACAATGAGCAGTTCTTC.

The genes are TRBV9 and TRBJ2-5; 10 bases align to TRBD2. This CDR3 comprises 15 residues. The germline V gene encodes CDR1 SGDLS and CDR2 YYNGEE. After removal of 2 bases from V and 4 bases from J, the junction contained 5 bases not matched to a gene. As DNA, the CDR3 is TGTGCCAGCAGCGTTATAGCGGGGGGCGGAGAGACCCAGTACTTC. It encodes CASSVIAGGGETQYF.

The rearrangement joins TRBV29-1 to TRBJ2-1; no definite D call. Germline V gene sequence: CDR1 SQVTM, CDR2 ANQGSEA. V was trimmed by 6 bases and J by 3 bases, leaving 6 bases between them. The CDR3 loop spans 11 amino acids. Written as DNA, the CDR3 is TGCAGCGTACACAGCTACAATGAGCAGTTCTTC. It yields the protein CSVHSYNEQFF.

V usage is TRBV21-1 and J usage is TRBJ2-3; the table names TRBD1, a call not compared with the DNA. TRBV21-1 is a recognized pseudogene. The CDR3 consists of 18 residues. The CDR3 region is CASSIPGTGPSSTDTQYF. As DNA, the CDR3 is TGTGCCAGCAGCATTCCCGGGACAGGGCCCTCTAGCACAGATACGCAGTATTTT.

The chain employs TRBV7-6 and TRBJ2-5, with 9 bases fitting TRBD2. This CDR3 comprises 14 residues. J was trimmed by 3 bases and V by 1 base; bases with no gene match: 0. CDR1 and CDR2 from the germline V gene are SGHVS and FNYEAQ. The CDR3: CASSLGTSEETQYF. The DNA of the CDR3 is TGTGCCAGCAGCTTAGGGACTAGCGAAGAGACCCAGTACTTC.

V is TRBV7-8 and J is TRBJ1-5; 8 bases fit TRBD1. The CDR3 is 15 residues long. CDR1 is SGHVS, CDR2 FQNEAQ, per germline. V lost 4 bases, J lost 3 bases, and 5 bases stayed unmatched. The CDR3 protein is CASSSRTGNNQPQHF. The CDR3 DNA is TGTGCCAGCAGCTCGCGGACAGGGAACAATCAGCCCCAGCATTTT.

The gene calls are TRBV9 and TRBJ2-3; the match to TRBD2 covers 8 bases. The CDR3 totals 16 residues. Germline V gene lookup returns CDR1 SGDLS and CDR2 YYNGEE. V gave up 0 bases and J gave up 0 bases; unmatched junction bases: 3. For the CDR3, the DNA is TGTGCCAGCAGCGTAGAGCGCGGGAGGAGCACAGATACGCAGTATTTT. Encoded protein: CASSVERGRSTDTQYF.

The rearrangement uses TRBV28 and TRBJ1-5; a weak D match, TRBD1 (5 bases). V dropped 8 bases and J dropped 1 base, with 18 bases sitting between them. The CDR3 loop spans 16 amino acids. Germline V gives CDR1 MDHEN, CDR2 SYDVKM. The DNA of the CDR3 is TGTGCCAGCCGCGGGACCCGGGGTGGGAGCAATCAGCCCCAGCATTTT. This encodes CASRGTRGGSNQPQHF.

This clone appeared a single time. This chain connects TRBV19 to TRBJ1-1; 8 bases are shared with TRBD1. The J segment lost 2 bases and the V segment lost 2 bases, leaving 1 base of the junction unmatched. Per germline, CDR1 LNHDA and CDR2 SQIVND (reference sequence). There are 14 residues in the CDR3. The CDR3 loop is CASSIQGANTEAFF. The DNA for the CDR3 is TGTGCCAGTAGTATACAGGGGGCTAACACTGAAGCTTTCTTT.

This clone was counted once. The chain is built from TRBV19 and TRBJ1-5; D is perhaps TRBD1 (6 bases). Trimming cost V 6 bases and J 2 bases, with 11 bases left between them. Germline CDR1 reads LNHDA; CDR2 reads SQIVND (reference sequence). The CDR3 contains 14 residues. The CDR3 coding sequence is TGTGCCAGTAGGGAAGGGGGAGGCAATCAGCCCCAGCATTTT. As protein: CASREGGGNQPQHF.